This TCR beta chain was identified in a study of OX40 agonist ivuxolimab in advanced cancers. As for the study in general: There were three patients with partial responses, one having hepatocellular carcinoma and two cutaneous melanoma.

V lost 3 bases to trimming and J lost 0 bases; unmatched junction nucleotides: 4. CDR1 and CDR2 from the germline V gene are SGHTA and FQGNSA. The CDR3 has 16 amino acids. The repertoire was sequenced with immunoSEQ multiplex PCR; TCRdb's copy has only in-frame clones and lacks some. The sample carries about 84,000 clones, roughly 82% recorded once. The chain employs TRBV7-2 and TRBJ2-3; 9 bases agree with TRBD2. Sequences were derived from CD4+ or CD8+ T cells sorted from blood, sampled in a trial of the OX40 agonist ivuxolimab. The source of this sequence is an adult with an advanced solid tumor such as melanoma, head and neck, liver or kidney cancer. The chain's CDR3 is CASSFSGTSSTDTQYF. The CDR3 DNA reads TGTGCCAGCAGCTTCTCAGGGACTAGCAGCACAGATACGCAGTATTTT.